The following is a TCR beta chain sequence with its context. What it binds is not known. These data originate in a study of neurological immune-mediated disorders. Overall study results and limits: Levels of TCR clonal expansion peaked in HTLV-1-associated myelopathy and reached their lowest in multiple sclerosis, under those of healthy controls. The study found no CDR3 amino acid sequences shared by expanded clones across subjects, suggesting private repertoires in all groups.

PBMCs stored at -80 C, 2 million in total, were the source of the unsorted libraries. TCRdb recomputed calls from the 5' RACE reads with MiXCR, one row per CDR3 protein. Of 50,000 to 75,000 distinct CDR3 sequences in the sample, around 4% were seen once. V lost 1 base to trimming and J lost 9 bases; unmatched junction nucleotides: 5. This CDR3 spans 15 amino acids. Per germline, CDR1 LGHNA and CDR2 YNFKEQ. What was sequenced was PBMCs. This sequence originates from a man aged 50 or older with multiple sclerosis. J is TRBJ2-1 and V is TRBV4-2, with 11 bases identical to TRBD2. The CDR3 here is CASSQVSGGAGEQFF. The DNA of the CDR3 is TGTGCCAGCAGCCAAGTTAGCGGGGGGGCAGGTGAGCAGTTCTTC.